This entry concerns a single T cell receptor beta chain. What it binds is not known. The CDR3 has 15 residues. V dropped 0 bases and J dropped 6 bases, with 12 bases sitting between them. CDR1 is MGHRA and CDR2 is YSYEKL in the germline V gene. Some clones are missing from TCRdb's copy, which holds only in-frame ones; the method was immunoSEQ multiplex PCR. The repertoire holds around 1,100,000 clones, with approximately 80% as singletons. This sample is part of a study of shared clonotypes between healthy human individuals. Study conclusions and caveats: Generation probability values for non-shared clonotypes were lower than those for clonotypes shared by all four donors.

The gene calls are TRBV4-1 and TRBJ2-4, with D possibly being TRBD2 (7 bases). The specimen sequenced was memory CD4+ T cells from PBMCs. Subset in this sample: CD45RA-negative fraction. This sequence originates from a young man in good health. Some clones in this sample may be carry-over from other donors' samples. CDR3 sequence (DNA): TGCGCCAGCAGCCAAGAAAGGGGAGGGGGAAACATTCAGTACTTC. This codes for CASSQERGGGNIQYF.